These 5 T cell receptor beta chains were all obtained from the same sample, sequenced in a study of blood T cell repertoires in COVID-19. TCRdb keeps only in-frame clones here, not all; method: immunoSEQ multiplex PCR. The repertoire holds roughly 190,000 clones, with roughly 90% as singletons. Sequenced: peripheral blood. Receptors originate from a woman in her sixties or seventies with COVID-19, enrolled during active disease.

The chain combines TRBV10-2 with TRBJ2-1, with 8 bases that match TRBD1. The germline gives CDR1 WSHSY, CDR2 SAAADI. This CDR3 has 14 amino acids. The junction had 11 bases not matched to a gene; V was cut back by 9 bases and J by 7 bases. The CDR3 spells CASLIQGALNEQFF. CDR3 bases: TGCGCCAGTTTAATTCAGGGGGCATTAAATGAGCAGTTCTTC.

The chain couples TRBV7-3 to TRBJ2-7, with 8 positions matching TRBD1. J was trimmed by 6 bases and V by 5 bases; bases with no gene match: 3. The CDR3 covers 12 residues. The germline CDR1 and CDR2 sequences are SGHTA and FQGTGA. In nucleotides, the CDR3 is TGTGCCAGCAGCAATGACAGGGGCGAGCAGTACTTC. It encodes CASSNDRGEQYF. The full variable domain, in which reference TRBV7-3 and TRBJ2-7 provide the parts outside the CDR3, is GAGVSQTPSNKVTEKGKYVELRCDPISGHTALYWYRQSLGQGPEFLIYFQGTGAADDSGLPNDRFFAVRPEGSVSTLKIQRTERGDSAVYLCASSNDRGEQYFGPGTRLTVT.

The V and J genes are TRBV7-2 and TRBJ2-5, with TRBD1 matching over 8 bases. The CDR3 loop spans 16 amino acids. With 1 base clipped from V and 1 base from J, the junction kept 5 bases outside the gene matches. CDR1 and CDR2 (germline): SGHTA, FQGNSA. The CDR3 DNA follows: TGTGCCAGCAGCTTAGTGGGGACAGGACTCCAAGAGACCCAGTACTTC. Translating it yields CASSLVGTGLQETQYF. Full variable domain (remainder filled in from reference TRBV7-2 and TRBJ2-5): GAGVSQSPSNKVTEKGKDVELRCDPISGHTALYWYRQSLGQGLEFLIYFQGNSAPDKSGLPSDRFSAERTGGSVSTLTIQRTQQEDSAVYLCASSLVGTGLQETQYFGPGTRLLVL.

The gene calls are TRBV9 and TRBJ2-1, with 11 bases aligning to TRBD1. CDR3 length: 15 residues. Germline-derived CDR1 and CDR2 are SGDLS and YYNGEE. V shed 3 bases and J 8 bases; nucleotides not matched to a gene: 7. The CDR3 spells CASSAIRTGGDEQFF. For the CDR3, the DNA is TGTGCCAGCAGCGCCATCCGGACAGGGGGCGATGAGCAGTTCTTC.

The V and J genes are TRBV28 and TRBJ1-5; D gene ambiguous. Germline V gene data show CDR1 as MDHEN and CDR2 as SYDVKM. This CDR3 region has 16 residues. V dropped 5 bases and J dropped 4 bases, with 18 bases sitting between them. CDR3 amino acids: CASSPPVGGLNQPQHF. CDR3 DNA: TGTGCCAGCAGTCCCCCGGTGGGAGGGTTGAATCAGCCCCAGCATTTT.